This T cell receptor beta chain emerged from a study of CD8 T cells in ankylosing spondylitis. Each TCR beta library was made by quantitative 5'-RACE that incorporated molecular barcodes. In TCRdb, the 5' RACE reads were re-called with MiXCR into one record per CDR3 protein. The sample contains about 210,000 distinct CDR3 sequences, 7.3% of which appear only once. Points from the study as a whole: Reported data indicate significant enrichment of disease-linked clones within matched ankylosing spondylitis synovial fluid. Previous work reported some of these motif variants in the synovial fluid and blood of reactive arthritis. A motif in TCR beta, a set of eight or nine highly homologous variants, appeared characteristic of ankylosing spondylitis blood.

A note on this clonotype: Its target is unknown.

The sequenced sample was blood, either unsorted or a sorted T cell fraction (not recorded which). The clonotype comes from a male donor with ankylosing spondylitis.

The chain's CDR3 is CASSFRPGQSSYEQYF. CDR3 DNA sequence: TGTGCCAGCAGTTTTCGCCCGGGACAGAGCTCCTACGAGCAGTACTTC. The gene calls are TRBV6-2 or TRBV6-3 and TRBJ2-7; 7 positions match TRBD1. CDR1 is MNHEY and CDR2 is SVGEGT in the germline V gene. The ends lost 4 bases at V and 0 bases at J; junction bases unmatched: 9. This CDR3 is 16 amino acids long.